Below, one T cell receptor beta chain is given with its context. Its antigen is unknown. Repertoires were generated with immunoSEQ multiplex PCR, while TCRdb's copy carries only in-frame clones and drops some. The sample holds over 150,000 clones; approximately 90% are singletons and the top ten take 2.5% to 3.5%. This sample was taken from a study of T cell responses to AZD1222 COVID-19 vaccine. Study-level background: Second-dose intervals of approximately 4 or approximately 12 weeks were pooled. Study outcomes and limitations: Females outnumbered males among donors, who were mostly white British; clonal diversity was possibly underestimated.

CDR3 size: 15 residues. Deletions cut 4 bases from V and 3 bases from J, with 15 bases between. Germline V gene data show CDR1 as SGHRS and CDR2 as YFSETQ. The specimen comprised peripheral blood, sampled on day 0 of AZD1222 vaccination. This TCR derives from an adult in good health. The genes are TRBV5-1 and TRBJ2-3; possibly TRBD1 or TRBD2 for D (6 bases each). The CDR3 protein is CASSTGGVWTDTQYF. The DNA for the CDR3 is TGCGCCAGCAGCACCGGGGGCGTTTGGACAGATACGCAGTATTTT.